These T cell receptor beta chains were read from a single sample in a study of CD4 T cells in relation to SARS-CoV-2 and coronaviruses. Sequencing was performed with immunoSEQ multiplex PCR; in TCRdb, only in-frame clones are kept and a portion is missing. The sample yields about 36,000 clones, around 77% seen once. These receptors have no known antigen. The sequencing input was memory CD4+ T cells from PBMCs, cultured in vitro. Receptor source: an adult with COVID-19. CDR3s include the opening cysteine and the closing phenylalanine or tryptophan. A D gene is named only where the DNA matches it firmly. The size of a clone is reported for some rows only, either as once, few or many, or as a class for expanded clones.

J gene,clone size,D gene,V gene,CDR3 protein,CDR3 DNA
TRBJ2-7,-,-,TRBV3-1/TRBV3-2,CASRPIGGSHYEQYF,TGTGCCAGCCGGCCCATCGGGGGTTCCCACTACGAGCAGTACTTC
TRBJ2-1,-,-,TRBV10-2,CASSETREQFF,TGCGCCAGCAGTGAGACCCGTGAGCAGTTCTTC
TRBJ2-2,-,TRBD1,TRBV28,CASSLLRDSRTGELFF,TGTGCCAGCAGTTTGCTCCGGGACAGCCGGACCGGGGAGCTGTTTTTT
TRBJ2-1,-,TRBD2,TRBV19,CASSPTSGRVGEQFF,TGTGCCAGTAGTCCAACTAGCGGGAGGGTCGGTGAGCAGTTCTTC
TRBJ2-7,-,-,TRBV5-1,CASSQQQGLSFYEQYF,TGCGCCAGCAGCCAGCAACAGGGTCTTTCGTTCTACGAGCAGTACTTC
TRBJ1-2,-,-,TRBV28,CASSLQGYGYTF,TGTGCCAGCAGTTTGCAAGGCTATGGCTACACCTTC
TRBJ2-7,-,TRBD2,TRBV5-6,CASRASGRAYEQYF,TGTGCCAGCAGGGCCAGCGGGAGGGCCTACGAGCAGTACTTC
TRBJ1-2,-,TRBD1,TRBV28,CASSFGTGGVGYTF,TGTGCCAGCAGTTTCGGGACAGGGGGTGTTGGCTACACCTTC
TRBJ2-3,-,TRBD2,TRBV14,CASSQRLRAGGITDTQYF,TGTGCCAGCAGCCAAAGGTTAAGAGCGGGAGGTATCACAGATACGCAGTATTTT
TRBJ2-5,-,TRBD1,TRBV10-2,CASSMTGGGETQYF,TGCGCCAGCAGTATGACAGGGGGCGGCGAGACCCAGTACTTC
TRBJ2-3,-,TRBD2,TRBV28,CASTLAGGSTDTQYF,TGTGCCAGCACCCTAGCGGGAGGGAGCACAGATACGCAGTATTTT
TRBJ2-1,-,-,TRBV6-5,CAPRRENNEQFF,TGTGCCCCCCGGCGGGAAAACAATGAGCAGTTCTTC
TRBJ2-1,-,-,TRBV4-3,CASSQAGWAGSYNEQFF,TGCGCCAGCAGCCAAGCGGGGTGGGCAGGATCCTACAATGAGCAGTTCTTC
TRBJ2-3,-,TRBD2,TRBV28,CASSFLYSSSGRSDTQYF,TGTGCCAGCAGTTTTTTATATTCCTCTAGCGGGAGGTCAGATACGCAGTATTTT
TRBJ2-1,once,TRBD2,TRBV28,CASSLDLAGGVLDEQFF,TGTGCCAGCAGTTTAGATTTAGCGGGAGGGGTTCTCGATGAGCAGTTCTTC
TRBJ2-1,-,-,TRBV4-3,CASSQDISRQILSYNEQFF,TGCGCCAGCAGCCAAGATATTAGCCGTCAGATTTTGTCCTACAATGAGCAGTTCTTC
TRBJ2-1,once,TRBD2,TRBV27,CASSLVEGGSNEQFF,TGTGCCAGCAGCCTCGTAGAGGGAGGGTCCAATGAGCAGTTCTTC
TRBJ2-7,-,-,TRBV7-9,CASSWTPSYEQYF,TGTGCCAGCAGCTGGACACCGTCCTACGAGCAGTACTTC
TRBJ1-1,once,-,TRBV9,CASSTFMNTEAFF,TGTGCCAGCTCCACGTTCATGAACACTGAAGCTTTCTTT
TRBJ2-7,-,-,TRBV5-5,CASSLRVDSSEQYF,TGTGCCAGCAGCTTGAGGGTCGACAGTAGCGAGCAGTACTTC
TRBJ1-5,-,-,TRBV20-1,CSASTSNQPQHF,TGCAGTGCTAGTACGTCAAATCAGCCCCAGCATTTT
TRBJ2-5,few,-,TRBV10-1,CASSVGGQETQYF,TGCGCCAGCAGTGTTGGGGGGCAAGAGACCCAGTACTTC
TRBJ2-2,-,-,TRBV7-2,CASSLGRVGRTGELFF,TGTGCCAGCAGCTTAGGGAGGGTGGGGAGGACCGGGGAGCTGTTTTTT
TRBJ1-4,-,-,TRBV5-1,CASSPNTAEGEKLFF,TGCGCCAGCAGCCCCAATACGGCGGAAGGTGAAAAACTGTTTTTT
TRBJ2-5,-,TRBD2,TRBV28,CASSSPSGGGETQYF,TGTGCCAGCAGTTCCCCCAGCGGGGGAGGGGAGACCCAGTACTTC
TRBJ1-6,-,-,TRBV3-1/TRBV3-2,CASSRETFSYNSPLHF,TGTGCCAGCAGCCGAGAGACTTTCTCCTATAATTCACCCCTCCACTTT
TRBJ1-2,-,TRBD1,TRBV12-5,CASGLDPSRGQGADGYTF,TGTGCTAGTGGTTTGGACCCTTCGAGGGGACAGGGGGCTGATGGCTACACCTTC
TRBJ2-3,-,TRBD1,TRBV7-8,CASSLVTGADTQYF,TGTGCCAGCAGCTTAGTCACAGGGGCAGATACGCAGTATTTT
TRBJ1-2,-,-,TRBV7-9,CASSEESGFRGYTF,TGTGCCAGCAGCGAAGAATCAGGGTTTCGTGGCTACACCTTC
TRBJ2-7,-,-,TRBV28,CASTVRMGRASSYEQYF,TGTGCCAGCACCGTAAGGATGGGCAGGGCGAGCTCCTACGAGCAGTACTTC
TRBJ1-1,few,-,TRBV18,CASSPRQPPEAFF,TGTGCCAGCTCACCAAGGCAGCCGCCCGAAGCTTTCTTT
TRBJ1-2,-,-,TRBV28,CASSLRNYGYTF,TGTGCCAGCAGTTTGAGGAACTATGGCTACACCTTC
TRBJ2-3,-,TRBD1,TRBV7-9,CASSPDRGIDTQYF,TGTGCCAGCAGCCCCGACAGGGGTATAGATACGCAGTATTTT
TRBJ1-6,-,-,TRBV5-1,CASSLAEGYNSPLHF,TGCGCCAGCAGCTTGGCCGAAGGATATAATTCACCCCTCCACTTT
TRBJ2-3,-,TRBD2,TRBV7-2,CASSFPGGRETLGTQYF,TGTGCCAGCAGCTTCCCCGGCGGGAGGGAAACGTTGGGCACGCAGTATTTT
TRBJ1-2,few,-,TRBV30,CAWKRGVYGYTF,TGTGCCTGGAAAAGGGGCGTTTATGGCTACACCTTC
TRBJ2-3,-,-,TRBV5-8,CASSLEQGADTQYF,TGTGCCAGCAGCTTGGAACAGGGCGCGGATACGCAGTATTTT
TRBJ2-3,-,TRBD1,TRBV15,CATDRELGGTQYF,TGTGCCACAGACAGGGAACTAGGTGGTACGCAGTATTTT
TRBJ2-1,-,-,TRBV3-1/TRBV3-2,CASSHTQVNEQFF,TGTGCCAGCAGCCACACGCAGGTAAATGAGCAGTTCTTC
TRBJ2-5,-,-,TRBV2,CASSPWGVFVTQYF,TGTGCCAGCAGTCCCTGGGGGGTTTTTGTGACCCAGTACTTC
TRBJ2-5,-,TRBD2,TRBV19,CASRTRYASGSRETQYF,TGTGCCAGTAGAACGCGGTATGCTAGCGGGAGCCGGGAGACCCAGTACTTC
TRBJ2-1,-,-,TRBV6-1,CASSEFLPGSQNEQFF,TGTGCCAGCAGTGAATTCCTCCCAGGGAGTCAGAATGAGCAGTTCTTC
TRBJ2-7,-,TRBD1,TRBV28,CASSRRTGGGTYEQYF,TGTGCCAGCAGCCGGAGGACAGGGGGCGGAACCTACGAGCAGTACTTC
TRBJ2-3,-,-,TRBV7-9,CASSPDTDTQYF,TGTGCCAGCAGCCCGGACACAGATACGCAGTATTTT
TRBJ2-7,-,-,TRBV3-1/TRBV3-2,CASSQGQVGYEQYF,TGTGCCAGCAGCCAAGGACAGGTTGGCTACGAGCAGTACTTC
TRBJ2-1,few,TRBD2,TRBV5-1,CASSLGTSDEQFF,TGCGCCAGCAGCTTGGGGACTAGTGATGAGCAGTTCTTC
TRBJ2-7,-,-,TRBV4-1,CASSRIRGGEQYF,TGCGCCAGCTCACGCATCAGGGGTGGTGAGCAGTACTTC